This entry concerns a single T cell receptor (beta chain). The antigen is unknown. This entry belongs to a study of CD8+ T cells in alopecia areata. Between the trimmed V and J ends, which lost 4 bases and 6 bases, there was a span of 11 bases. Germline V gives CDR1 SGHRS, CDR2 YFSETQ. The CDR3 contains 12 residues. Following extraction, RNA underwent reverse transcription to cDNA, which served as the sequencing template. Only in-frame clones appear in the TCRdb table, and some are missing; sequencing was by immunoSEQ multiplex PCR. There are 150,000 to 200,000 clones in the sample; approximately 60% occur only once, and approximately 4.8% lies in the top ten. General study findings and limits: TCRs were shared less clearly across patients than in mice, possibly for HLA-related reasons. Besides other cells, scalp samples also yield sequences of resident alphabeta T cells from normal skin. Lesional scalp, especially alopecia totalis/universalis, showed higher clonality than normal scalp.

It was from PBMCs that CD4+ and CD8+ T cells were sorted. Sequences were obtained from CD4+ T cells sorted from blood. The V gene is TRBV5-1, the J gene TRBJ2-7, with D perhaps TRBD1 (6 bases). This TCR came from a human donor in good health. This chain's CDR3 is CASSGNRAEQYF. As DNA, the CDR3 is TGCGCCAGCAGCGGAAACAGGGCCGAGCAGTACTTC. Combining the CDR3 with reference TRBV5-1 and TRBJ2-7 gives the whole variable domain KAGVTQTPRYLIKTRGQQVTLSCSPISGHRSVSWYQQTPGQGLQFLFEYFSETQRNKGNFPGRFSGRQFSNSRSEMNVSTLELGDSALYLCASSGNRAEQYFGPGTRLTVT.